This T cell receptor beta chain derives from a study of shared clonotypes between healthy human individuals. Only in-frame clones appear in the TCRdb table, and some are missing; sequencing was by immunoSEQ multiplex PCR. The top ten hold 0.1% to 0.15% of the sample, which has around 2.3 million clones, roughly 95% seen once. J was trimmed by 3 bases and V by 3 bases; bases with no gene match: 7. The CDR3 runs to 16 residues. Germline V gene lookup returns CDR1 KGHSH and CDR2 LQKENI. The chain links TRBV18 to TRBJ2-3; TRBD1 matches at 9 bases. The sample taken for sequencing was naive CD4+ T cells sorted from blood. Subset given: CD45RA+ positively selected. This clonotype originated in a man between 18 and 29 years old in good health. The CDR3 bases are TGTGCCAGCTCACCCTATACAGGGGGCAATACAGATACGCAGTATTTT. Amino acids: CASSPYTGGNTDTQYF.